The entry below gives a single T cell receptor (beta chain) sequence along with its context. The V gene lost 7 bases and the J gene lost 2 bases, with 15 bases spanning the gap. This CDR3 is 15 amino acids long. Germline loops: CDR1 MNHEY, CDR2 SVGAGI. Libraries were prepared by immunoSEQ multiplex PCR; TCRdb keeps only in-frame clonotypes and omits some of them. The sample holds about 49,000 clones; around 68% are singletons and the top ten take around 10%. The data are from a study of blood T cell repertoires in COVID-19. The origin of this receptor is a woman in her 70s with acute or convalescent COVID-19. The rearrangement joins TRBV6-5 to TRBJ1-5; D call uncertain. The material sequenced was peripheral blood. CDR3 nucleotides: TGTGCCAGCAAGTATCTGGGAGGTGGCAATCAGCCCCAGCATTTT. This gives the protein CASKYLGGGNQPQHF.